The 13 T cell receptor beta chains listed next were all sequenced from one sample in a study of blood T cell repertoires in COVID-19. The protocol was immunoSEQ multiplex PCR, while the TCRdb copy is restricted to in-frame clones and leaves out a portion. The data show over 300,000 clones, 65% to 90% seen once. The sequenced sample was peripheral blood. All receptors come from a human donor in a cohort sampled during active COVID-19.

The chain couples TRBV15 to TRBJ1-2; a possible D gene is TRBD1 (5 bases). The length of the CDR3 is 15 residues. Trimming shortened V by 5 bases and J by 3 bases, and 16 bases separated the two germline ends. The germline V gene encodes CDR1 LNHNV and CDR2 YYDKDF (reference sequence). The CDR3 loop reads CATSLLPGGYYGYTF. CDR3 coding DNA: TGTGCCACCAGCTTACTACCGGGGGGATACTATGGCTACACCTTC.

V usage is TRBV5-5 and J usage is TRBJ1-3; the D gene is possibly TRBD1 (5 bases). The germline CDR1 and CDR2 sequences are SGHKS and YYEKEE (reference sequence). Trimming stripped 1 base from V and 3 bases from J, with 11 bases between. The CDR3 runs 15 residues. The CDR3 DNA reads as TGTGCCAGCAGCTTGCGCAGGGCGGTTGGAAACACCATATATTTT. Amino acids: CASSLRRAVGNTIYF.

As regards this clone: An end of the junction does not agree with germline; a read error may underlie this. This chain links TRBV27 with TRBJ2-7; tentative D call: TRBD1 (5 bases). The CDR3 covers 12 residues. Germline V CDR1 and CDR2: MNHEY, SMNVEV (reference sequence). CDR3 DNA sequence: TGTGCCAGCAGTTTATCGATAAGGGGCAAGTCATTT. Amino acid sequence: CASSLSIRGKSF.

The chain has TRBV5-8 and TRBJ1-1; the D is unclear. V was cut by 0 bases and J by 4 bases, with 7 bases left in between. From germline, CDR1 is SGHTS and CDR2 YDEGEE. This CDR3 has 13 residues. The CDR3 DNA follows: TGTGCCAGCAGCTTGGTGGGGAGCACTGAAGCTTTCTTT. It codes for CASSLVGSTEAFF.

The chain carries TRBV4-2 and TRBJ2-3, with 11 bases aligning to TRBD2. Germline-derived CDR1 and CDR2 are LGHNA and YNFKEQ. V was clipped by 4 bases and J by 6 bases; unmatched bases: 9. This CDR3 region has 16 residues. The DNA of the CDR3 is TGTGCCAGCAGCCTCTTTAGCGGGGGGGAGGTGGATACGCAGTATTTT. Encoded protein: CASSLFSGGEVDTQYF.

Regarding this clone: This sample includes further DNA sequences coding for the same CDR3. J is TRBJ1-5 and V is TRBV10-2, with a tentative D call TRBD1 (6 bases). The CDR3 sequence is 16 residues long. Trimming pared 4 bases from V and 1 base from J, leaving 14 bases between. Germline CDR1 reads WSHSY; CDR2 reads SAAADI. CDR3 residues: CASSGEQGTSNQPQHF. CDR3 nucleotide sequence: TGCGCCAGCAGTGGAGAGCAAGGGACAAGCAATCAGCCCCAGCATTTT.

This chain links TRBV21-1 with TRBJ2-5; TRBD1, as called in the table, went unchecked against the DNA. TRBV21-1 is a pseudogene. The CDR3 loop spans 18 amino acids. Here the CDR3 reads CASSKAPAYRSPRGTQYF. CDR3 DNA: TGTGCCAGCAGCAAAGCCCCAGCGTATAGGTCACCTAGGGGGACCCAGTACTTC.

For this clone: Additional DNA sequences in this sample encode the identical CDR3. V usage is TRBV6-5 and J usage is TRBJ1-1, with D unresolved. The CDR3 is made up of 15 amino acids. Germline assignment: CDR1 MNHEY and CDR2 SVGAGI. V shed 0 bases and J shed 5 bases, with 13 bases lying between them. CDR3 coding DNA: TGTGCCAGCAGTTACTCCCGGCGGGGAGATACTGAAGCTTTCTTT. Translated, it gives CASSYSRRGDTEAFF.

The genes are TRBV9 and TRBJ1-1; maybe TRBD1 (6 bases). The germline V gene has CDR1 SGDLS and CDR2 YYNGEE. V was trimmed by 3 bases and J by 0 bases, leaving 15 bases between them. The length of the CDR3 is 16 residues. CDR3 sequence: CASSAPRGSMNTEAFF. DNA for the CDR3: TGTGCCAGCAGCGCACCGAGGGGGAGTATGAACACTGAAGCTTTCTTT. Combining the CDR3 with reference TRBV9 and TRBJ1-1 gives the whole variable domain DSGVTQTPKHLITATGQRVTLRCSPRSGDLSVYWYQQSLDQGLQFLIQYYNGEERAKGNILERFSAQQFPDLHSELNLSSLELGDSALYFCASSAPRGSMNTEAFFGQGTRLTVV.

This chain uses TRBV7-3 with TRBJ2-2, with D possibly TRBD1 on 6 matching bases. The CDR3 loop spans 15 amino acids. V dropped 2 bases and J dropped 4 bases, with 11 bases sitting between them. Looked up from germline, CDR1 is SGHTA and CDR2 is FQGTGA. CDR3 DNA sequence: TGTGCCAGCAGCTTACAGACAGGAGGCACCGGGGAGCTGTTTTTT. Its translation is CASSLQTGGTGELFF.

This clone was detected a few times. The chain has TRBV4-2 and TRBJ2-1; weak D call: TRBD1 (5 bases). The germline V gene has CDR1 LGHNA and CDR2 YNFKEQ. V was shortened by 0 bases and J by 9 bases, with 9 bases between the two germline ends. The CDR3 is 13 residues long. CDR3 coding DNA: TGTGCCAGCAGCCAAGACCAGGGCTCTGAGCAGTTCTTC. Translating gives CASSQDQGSEQFF.

The rearrangement uses TRBV4-1 and TRBJ2-2; D gene uncertain. Germline V CDR1 and CDR2: MGHRA, YSYEKL. This CDR3 comprises 14 residues. V gave up 1 base and J gave up 5 bases, with 8 bases separating them. The DNA for the CDR3 is TGCGCCAGCAGCCAAGTTTCGGAGACCGGGGAGCTGTTTTTT. Its protein is CASSQVSETGELFF.

V gene TRBV3-1 (or the pseudogene TRBV3-2) combines with J gene TRBJ1-2, with unresolved D. Germline loops: CDR1 LGHDT, CDR2 YNNKEL (reference sequence). V shed 1 base and J shed 3 bases, with 21 bases lying between them. The CDR3 has 18 residues. The CDR3 nucleotides are TGTGCCAGCAGCCAAGCTCTCTACAAGAGCGTTCGACACTATGGCTACACCTTC. Translation: CASSQALYKSVRHYGYTF.